This T cell receptor beta chain was sequenced for a study of metastatic and nonmetastatic thyroid tumors. Study at large: Repertoires were compared across blood and tumor or nodule tissue from malignant and benign thyroid patients.

Not a single patient had been given any form of treatment at any point before undergoing thyroid surgery. In the original analysis: Clinicopathological groups supplied CDR3 differences that were used to build a distant-metastasis classifier for papillary thyroid cancer. TCRdb re-clonotyped the PCR reads through MiXCR. For this entry, the V and J calls and clone size follow TCRdb and not the study's own pipeline. Altogether approximately 40,000 clones are present, about an eighth being singletons, with the ten largest covering approximately 22%. Study results and limitations: Significantly greater TCR beta diversity was reportedly found in malignant thyroid tumors than in benign nodules (in blood and tumor).

Germline CDR1 and CDR2: LGHNA and YNFKEQ. The V gene end was trimmed by 4 bases and the J gene end by 1 base; junction bases not matched to a gene: 12. The CDR3 is 18 amino acids. In this sample, this clone turned up many times. Its antigen is unknown. This clonotype originated in a female donor with papillary thyroid cancer or a benign thyroid nodule (not recorded which). Some clones in this sample may be carry-over from other donors' samples. The rearrangement uses TRBV4-2 and TRBJ2-2; 7 bases line up with TRBD2. The source material was blood. CDR3: CASSRNALADGNTGELFF. The CDR3 bases are TGTGCCAGCAGCCGGAACGCCCTAGCGGATGGGAACACCGGGGAGCTGTTTTTT.